The 24 T cell receptor beta chains reported below all come from one sample, sequenced in a study of a mutant IDH1 vaccine in newly diagnosed glioma. What these receptors recognize is not known. This table comes from immunoSEQ multiplex PCR, and its TCRdb copy is limited to in-frame clones, with some not included. The table records about 36,000 clones, approximately 80% of them present only once. Time point: week 5, during vaccination. All doses held 300 ug of mutant IDH1 20-mer peptide, with topical imiquimod. The sample in question was PBMCs, obtained from a glioma patient whose treatment included an IDH1 peptide vaccine. All receptors derive from a man aged 45 to 65 with glioma.

The chain combines TRBV6-5 with TRBJ1-1; no firm D call. Germline CDR1 reads MNHEY; CDR2 reads SVGAGI. There are 12 residues in the CDR3. Trimming removed 5 bases at V and 11 bases at J, with 15 bases between. The CDR3 nucleotides are TGTGCCAGCAGTGGTCATGAGAGGCGGGCTTTCTTT. It is translated as CASSGHERRAFF.

This rearrangement joins TRBV5-1 to TRBJ1-1; maybe TRBD1 (6 bases). The V end was cut by 7 bases, the J end by 4 bases, with 20 bases between. Germline V gene lookup returns CDR1 SGHRS and CDR2 YFSETQ. The CDR3 extends over 15 amino acids. Here the CDR3 reads CASRVAGVATTEAFF. The DNA for the CDR3 is TGCGCCAGCCGGGTGGCAGGGGTTGCTACCACTGAAGCTTTCTTT.

The V and J genes are TRBV27 and TRBJ2-6; 9 bases line up with TRBD1. V trimming: 3 bases; J trimming: 1 base; junction bases outside the gene matches: 7. The CDR3 covers 18 residues. Germline assignment: CDR1 MNHEY and CDR2 SMNVEV (reference sequence). This chain's CDR3 is CASSFSGTGNSGANVLTF. CDR3 bases: TGTGCCAGCAGTTTTTCCGGGACAGGGAATTCTGGGGCCAACGTCCTGACTTTC. The variable domain in full, with the rest retrieved from reference TRBV27 and TRBJ2-6, is EAQVTQNPRYLITVTGKKLTVTCSQNMNHEYMSWYRQDPGLGLRQIYYSMNVEVTDKGDVPEGYKVSRKEKRNFPLILESPSPNQTSLYFCASSFSGTGNSGANVLTFGAGSRLTVL.

This chain joins TRBV30 and TRBJ1-2, with D tentatively TRBD1 (6 bases). The ends were cut back, 0 bases at V and 2 bases at J, with 13 bases in the middle. The germline V gene encodes CDR1 GTSNPN and CDR2 SVGIG (reference sequence). CDR3 length: 15 amino acids. The CDR3 loop reads CAWSVRDTVNYGYTF. The CDR3 DNA sequence: TGTGCCTGGAGTGTCCGGGACACCGTAAACTATGGCTACACCTTC.

This clone occurred once. CDR3 DNA: TGTGCCAGCAGCTCCTTGACGGATTCCTACGAGCAGTACTTC. Protein product: CASSSLTDSYEQYF. The chain uses TRBV5-4 and TRBJ2-7; no definite D call. Germline V lookup: CDR1 SGHNT, CDR2 YYREEE (reference sequence). V lost 3 bases to trimming and J lost 1 base, with 11 bases between them. CDR3 size: 14 residues.

This chain links TRBV18 with TRBJ2-7, with D perhaps given as TRBD1 or TRBD2 (5 bases each). The CDR3 spans 14 residues. The germline CDR1 and CDR2 sequences are KGHSH and LQKENI. The V and J ends lost 3 bases and 2 bases respectively, with 11 bases between them. CDR3 sequence (DNA): TGTGCCAGCTCACCCCGGGACGTGACCTACGAGCAGTACTTC. Its protein product is CASSPRDVTYEQYF.

This rearrangement joins TRBV14 to TRBJ2-5, with 7 nucleotides matching TRBD1. Germline V lookup: CDR1 SGHDN, CDR2 FVKESK. J was trimmed by 5 bases and V by 1 base; bases with no gene match: 7. The CDR3 is 15 residues long. In nucleotides, the CDR3 is TGTGCCAGCAGCCAAGGTGCCCAGGGGGTGGAGACCCAGTACTTC. Protein product: CASSQGAQGVETQYF.

The rearrangement uses TRBV5-1 and TRBJ1-4, with unresolved D. V was shortened by 4 bases and J by 4 bases, with 14 bases between the two germline ends. The CDR3 consists of 15 residues. In germline, CDR1 is SGHRS, CDR2 YFSETQ. The CDR3 nucleotides are TGCGCCAGCAGCGACCCCACTGGGGATAATGAAAAACTGTTTTTT. It yields the protein CASSDPTGDNEKLFF.

This rearrangement joins TRBV27 to TRBJ1-2; 7 bases agree with TRBD1. Trimming took 0 bases from V and 4 from J; bases not matched to a gene: 11. The CDR3 loop spans 17 amino acids. Germline CDR1 reads MNHEY; CDR2 reads SMNVEV (reference sequence). The CDR3, as DNA: TGTGCCAGCAGTTTATCCGGAGGGGGCCCTTCTTTCTATGGCTACACCTTC. It yields the protein CASSLSGGGPSFYGYTF.

This clone was counted once. The V gene is TRBV11-3, the J gene TRBJ1-2; perhaps TRBD1 as D (5 bases). CDR1 is SGHNT, CDR2 YENEEA, per germline. The CDR3 runs to 14 residues. Trimming took off 2 bases at V and 5 bases at J, with 12 bases between the two ends. The chain's CDR3 is CASSLIGTEYGYTF. The DNA of the CDR3 is TGTGCCAGCAGCTTAATTGGGACCGAATATGGCTACACCTTC.

This chain uses TRBV4-1 with TRBJ2-7; 10 positions match TRBD1. V lost 1 base and J lost 5; bases outside the gene matches: 5. The CDR3 length is 15 residues. CDR1 is MGHRA and CDR2 is YSYEKL in the germline V gene. The CDR3 reads CASSQGQGASHEQYF. As DNA, the CDR3 is TGCGCCAGCAGCCAAGGACAGGGGGCTTCCCACGAGCAGTACTTC.

The chain links TRBV7-9 to TRBJ1-4; D ambiguous. The CDR3 has 14 amino acids. From germline, CDR1 is SEHNR and CDR2 FQNEAQ (reference sequence). Trimming removed 5 bases at V and 4 bases at J, with 11 bases between. CDR3 protein: CASSQAPVNEKLFF. In DNA, the CDR3 is TGTGCCAGCAGCCAGGCGCCGGTTAATGAAAAACTGTTTTTT.

J is TRBJ1-2 and V is TRBV6-5; 7 bases map to TRBD1. Looked up from germline, CDR1 is MNHEY and CDR2 is SVGAGI. V lost 6 bases to trimming and J lost 4 bases; unmatched junction nucleotides: 2. This CDR3 is 12 amino acids long. CDR3 sequence reads: CASRTGIYGYTF. In DNA form, the CDR3 reads TGTGCCAGCAGGACAGGGATCTATGGCTACACCTTC.

This clone counts as medium-sized. The genes are TRBV6-1 and TRBJ1-5; the match to TRBD1 covers 11 bases. This CDR3 has 16 residues. Germline V gene sequence: CDR1 MNHNS, CDR2 SASEGT. V shed 1 base, J shed 7 bases, and the junction held 6 bases outside the gene matches. CDR3 nucleotides: TGTGCCAGCAGTGAAGAGTTGGGACAGGGGGGCCAGCCCCAGCATTTT. Residues: CASSEELGQGGQPQHF.

This clone was recorded a few times. The gene calls are TRBV20-1 and TRBJ1-1, with D uncertain. The CDR3 totals 11 residues. CDR1 DFQATT and CDR2 SNEGSKA come from the germline V gene (reference sequence). V was pared by 2 bases and J by 1 base, with 2 bases between. The CDR3 here is CSARPNTEAFF. The CDR3 nucleotides are TGCAGTGCTAGACCGAACACTGAAGCTTTCTTT.

The chain combines TRBV6-5 with TRBJ1-1; D call uncertain. From germline, CDR1 is MNHEY and CDR2 SVGAGI. The V end was cut by 6 bases, the J end by 1 base, with 6 bases between. The length of the CDR3 is 12 residues. The chain's CDR3 is CASRRWNTEAFF. In DNA, the CDR3 is TGTGCCAGCAGGAGGTGGAACACTGAAGCTTTCTTT.

The chain joins TRBV30 to TRBJ2-7; D perhaps matches TRBD1 (6 bases). This CDR3 contains 14 residues. The V and J ends lost 7 bases and 2 bases respectively, with 18 bases between them. The germline gives CDR1 GTSNPN, CDR2 SVGIG (reference sequence). The CDR3 nucleotides are TGTGCCTCAACTGCCGCACAGGGACCCTACGAGCAGTACTTC. Translated, it gives CASTAAQGPYEQYF.

The chain recombines TRBV19 with TRBJ2-7; no firm D call. From germline, CDR1 is LNHDA and CDR2 SQIVND (reference sequence). CDR3 length: 13 residues. The V end lost 6 bases, the J end lost 6 bases, and 15 bases lay between the germline ends. In DNA form, the CDR3 reads TGTGCCAGTAGCCGACGTCCCTTGGGCGAGCAGTACTTC. Translated: CASSRRPLGEQYF.

The rearrangement links TRBV6-5 to TRBJ1-1, with D unresolved. The CDR3 is made up of 13 amino acids. The germline V gene encodes CDR1 MNHEY and CDR2 SVGAGI. Trimming pared 7 bases from V and 1 base from J, leaving 10 bases between. This CDR3 is CASTRGGNTEAFF. The CDR3 DNA reads as TGTGCCAGCACTCGGGGAGGGAACACTGAAGCTTTCTTT.

This chain joins TRBV23-1 and TRBJ1-1; D is possibly TRBD1 (5 bases). TRBV23-1 is classed as an ORF, of uncertain function. This CDR3 contains 12 residues. This CDR3 is CADSSGNTEAFF. For the CDR3, the DNA is TGCGCAGACAGTTCGGGGAACACTGAAGCTTTCTTT.

The chain is built from TRBV30 and TRBJ2-3; D is uncertain. The CDR3 contains 12 residues. Trimming removed 4 bases at V and 3 bases at J, with 8 bases between. CDR1 is GTSNPN and CDR2 is SVGIG in the germline V gene (reference sequence). CDR3 amino acids: CAWNYMTDTQYF. The CDR3 coding sequence is TGTGCCTGGAACTATATGACAGATACGCAGTATTTT.

The V call is TRBV7-2, the J call TRBJ1-2; D gene ambiguous. CDR3 size: 16 residues. The V gene's germline CDR1 is SGHTA and CDR2 FQGNSA. Trimming shortened V by 5 bases and J by 7 bases, and 23 bases separated the two germline ends. CDR3 bases: TGTGCCAGCAGCCCGTTTTCGAGGGTTCGGGCGGTTGGCTACACCTTC. Its protein product is CASSPFSRVRAVGYTF.

J is TRBJ1-1 and V is TRBV25-1; possibly TRBD1 for D (6 bases). Germline loops: CDR1 MGHDK, CDR2 SYGVNS. V was shortened by 6 bases and J by 5 bases, with 13 bases between the two germline ends. The CDR3 loop spans 13 amino acids. CDR3 sequence: CASRHRVGTEAFF. CDR3 DNA sequence: TGTGCCAGCAGACACAGGGTCGGAACTGAAGCTTTCTTT.

The chain links TRBV29-1 to TRBJ2-5; weak D call: TRBD1 (7 bases). The CDR3 runs to 15 residues. Trimming stripped 1 base from V and 5 bases from J, with 17 bases between. The germline CDR1 and CDR2 sequences are SQVTM and ANQGSEA. The CDR3 loop is CSVEVPSGGRETQYF. The CDR3 region has the DNA TGCAGCGTTGAAGTCCCCTCAGGGGGGCGCGAGACCCAGTACTTC.